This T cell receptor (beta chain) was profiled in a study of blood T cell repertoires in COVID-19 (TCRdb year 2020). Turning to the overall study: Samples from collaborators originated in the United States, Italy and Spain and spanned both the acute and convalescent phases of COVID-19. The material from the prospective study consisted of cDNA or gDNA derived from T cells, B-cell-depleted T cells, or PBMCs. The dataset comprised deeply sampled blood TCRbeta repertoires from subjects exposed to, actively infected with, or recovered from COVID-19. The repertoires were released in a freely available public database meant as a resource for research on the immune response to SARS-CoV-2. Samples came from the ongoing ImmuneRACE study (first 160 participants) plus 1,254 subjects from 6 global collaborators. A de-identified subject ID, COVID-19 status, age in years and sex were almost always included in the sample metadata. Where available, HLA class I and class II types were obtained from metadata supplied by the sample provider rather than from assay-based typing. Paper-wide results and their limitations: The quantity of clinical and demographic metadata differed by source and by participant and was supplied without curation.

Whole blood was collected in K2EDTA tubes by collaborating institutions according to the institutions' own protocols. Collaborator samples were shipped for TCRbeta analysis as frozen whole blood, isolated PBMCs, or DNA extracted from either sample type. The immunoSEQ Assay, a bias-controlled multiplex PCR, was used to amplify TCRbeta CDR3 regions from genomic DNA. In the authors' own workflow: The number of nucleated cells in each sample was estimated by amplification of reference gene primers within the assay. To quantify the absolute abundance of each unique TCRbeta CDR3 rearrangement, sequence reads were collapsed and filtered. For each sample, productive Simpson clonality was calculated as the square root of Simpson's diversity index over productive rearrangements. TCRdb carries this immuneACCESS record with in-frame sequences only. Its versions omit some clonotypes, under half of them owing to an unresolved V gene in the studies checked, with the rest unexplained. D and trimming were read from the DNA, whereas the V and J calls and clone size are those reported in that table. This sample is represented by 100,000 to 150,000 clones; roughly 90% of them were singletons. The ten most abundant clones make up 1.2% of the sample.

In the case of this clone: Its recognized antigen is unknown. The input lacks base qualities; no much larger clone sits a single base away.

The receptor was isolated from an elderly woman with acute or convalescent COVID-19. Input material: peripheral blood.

The sequence in DNA is TGTGCCAGCAGCTTTGCAGGGAACACAGATACGCAGTATTTT. Its translation reads: CASSFAGNTDTQYF. The V and J genes are TRBV7-9 and TRBJ2-3, and TRBD1 may be the D gene, going by 5 matching bases. CDR1 and CDR2 are drawn from the germline V gene (reference sequence): SEHNR, FQNEAQ. A distance of 9 bases separates the germline ends of V and J, which lose 3 bases and 2 bases respectively. The CDR3, from cysteine to phenylalanine, totals 14 residues. Of the read, only the CDR3 DNA is kept; its 42 bases are in frame from base 1. Here the CDR3 is joined to the reference TRBV7-9 and TRBJ2-3 genes, and the full variable domain is: DTGVSQNPRHKITKRGQNVTFRCDPISEHNRLYWYRQTLGQGPEFLTYFQNEAQLEKSRLLSDRFSAERPKGSFSTLEIQRTEQGDSAMYLCASSFAGNTDTQYFGPGTRLTVL.